These 31 T cell receptor beta chains share one sample of origin, sequenced in a study of identical twins. A single record per CDR3 protein comes from TCRdb applying MiXCR to the 5' RACE reads. The table lists approximately 600,000 distinct CDR3 sequences, 9.5% to 10% of them singletons. In addition, the sample was reused for a study of yellow fever vaccine responses in identical twins.

The specimen sequenced was PBMCs. Source of these receptors: a woman aged 18-29 years in good health.

There are a few counts of this clonotype. The V and J genes are TRBV7-2 and TRBJ2-3; possibly TRBD1 or TRBD2 for D (5 bases each). This CDR3 is built from 15 residues. V lost 5 bases, J lost 7 bases, and 19 bases lay in between. The germline gives CDR1 SGHTA, CDR2 FQGNSA. The CDR3 DNA is TGTGCCAGCAGCCGTTCCCCGGGACCCAAACATACGCAGTATTTT. Translating it yields CASSRSPGPKHTQYF.

In this sample, this clonotype turned up a few times. The rearrangement uses TRBV14 and TRBJ2-1; D ambiguous. The CDR3 is 13 amino acids. Trimming stripped 1 base from V and 8 bases from J, with 9 bases between. The germline V gene encodes CDR1 SGHDN and CDR2 FVKESK. The CDR3 sequence: CASSQVGFYEQFF. The CDR3 DNA reads TGTGCCAGCAGCCAAGTCGGCTTCTATGAGCAGTTCTTC.

The chain couples TRBV29-1 to TRBJ2-7; D is unresolved. The germline CDR1 and CDR2 sequences are SQVTM and ANQGSEA. V shed 5 bases and J shed 0 bases, with 8 bases lying between them. This CDR3 has 12 residues. CDR3 residues: CSVSGISYEQYF. The CDR3 DNA follows: TGCAGCGTTTCTGGCATCTCCTACGAGCAGTACTTC.

This clonotype was detected a few times. The J gene is TRBJ2-2, the V gene TRBV11-2; TRBD1 matches at 9 bases. Unmatched junction bases numbered 18, after V lost 5 bases and J lost 8 bases. Germline V gene sequence: CDR1 SGHAT, CDR2 FQNNGV. There are 18 residues in the CDR3. CDR3 DNA sequence: TGTGCCAGCAGCCCTAGGGCCGGCGACAGGGGGATAGCTGGGGAGCTGTTTTTT. It specifies CASSPRAGDRGIAGELFF.

This clonotype showed up many times. This chain links TRBV7-9 with TRBJ2-1; D unclear. Germline CDR1 is SEHNR and CDR2 is FQNEAQ (reference sequence). V dropped 0 bases and J dropped 10 bases, with 16 bases sitting between them. The CDR3 consists of 15 residues. CDR3 amino acids: CASSLALATKEEQFF. In DNA, the CDR3 is TGTGCCAGCAGCTTAGCTCTGGCCACCAAAGAGGAGCAGTTCTTC.

In its sample, this clonotype was seen a few times. The chain has TRBV10-3 and TRBJ2-7, with a possible D match to TRBD1 (6 bases). The germline V and J ends were trimmed by 7 bases and 3 bases, with 19 bases remaining between them. CDR1 and CDR2 (germline): ENHRY, SYGVKD. This CDR3 has 15 residues. CDR3 amino acids: CAITETGSPLYEQYF. The CDR3 region has the DNA TGTGCCATCACCGAGACAGGTTCCCCCCTCTACGAGCAGTACTTC.

This clonotype was counted only a few times. The chain is built from TRBV9 and TRBJ1-3; TRBD1 agrees at 7 bases. CDR3 length: 17 amino acids. CDR1 is SGDLS, CDR2 YYNGEE, per germline. J lost 0 bases, V lost 0 bases, and 6 bases had no gene match. In nucleotides, the CDR3 is TGTGCCAGCAGCGTAGACGACAGGGCGTACTCTGGAAACACCATATATTTT. Residues: CASSVDDRAYSGNTIYF.

V is TRBV7-2 and J is TRBJ2-5; D may be TRBD2 (5 bases). V was shortened by 2 bases and J by 5 bases, with 18 bases between the two germline ends. The CDR3 runs to 16 residues. Per germline, CDR1 SGHTA and CDR2 FQGNSA. DNA for the CDR3: TGTGCCAGCAGCTTAAGTACAGCGGATCCCCGGGAGACCCAGTACTTC. Its translation is CASSLSTADPRETQYF.

There are many counts of this clonotype. V gene TRBV25-1 combines with J gene TRBJ2-7, with TRBD1 as a possible D gene (7 bases). Germline CDR1 reads MGHDK; CDR2 reads SYGVNS. The CDR3 is made up of 14 amino acids. Trimming took off 11 bases at V and 3 bases at J, with 20 bases between the two ends. The CDR3 is CAVEGGGRIYEQYF. In nucleotides, the CDR3 is TGTGCCGTGGAAGGAGGGGGCAGGATCTACGAGCAGTACTTC.

The chain combines TRBV6-1 with TRBJ2-6, with a tentative D call TRBD2 (5 bases). V lost 1 base to trimming and J lost 0 bases, with 13 bases between them. Germline CDR1 is MNHNS and CDR2 is SASEGT. CDR3 length: 18 residues. The CDR3 protein is CASSEDGRGSSGANVLTF. The CDR3 region has the DNA TGTGCCAGCAGTGAAGACGGACGGGGAAGCTCTGGGGCCAACGTCCTGACTTTC.

V gene TRBV29-1 combines with J gene TRBJ2-1, with D possibly being TRBD2 (5 bases). The germline V gene encodes CDR1 SQVTM and CDR2 ANQGSEA. V was shortened by 4 bases and J by 8 bases, with 12 bases between the two germline ends. This CDR3 comprises 12 residues. The CDR3 sequence: CSVASSLDEQFF. CDR3 DNA: TGCAGCGTTGCTTCTAGCCTCGATGAGCAGTTCTTC.

This clonotype was counted at least ten times. The chain has TRBV29-1 and TRBJ2-1; D perhaps matches TRBD1 (5 bases). With 7 bases removed from V and 7 bases from J, the gap between germline ends came to 20 bases. This CDR3 has 14 amino acids. CDR1 and CDR2 from the germline V gene are SQVTM and ANQGSEA. The CDR3 sequence is CSDADLAGSNEQFF. The CDR3 region has the DNA TGCAGCGACGCCGACCTGGCAGGGTCAAATGAGCAGTTCTTC.

This clonotype was observed many times. The gene calls are TRBV29-1 and TRBJ2-1, with TRBD2 matching over 10 bases. The ends lost 2 bases at V and 6 bases at J; junction bases unmatched: 13. CDR3 length: 17 amino acids. Germline V lookup: CDR1 SQVTM, CDR2 ANQGSEA. Here the CDR3 DNA reads TGCAGCGTTGAAAAGGAAGTAGGGACTAGCGCCTCCAATGAGCAGTTCTTC. This sequence encodes CSVEKEVGTSASNEQFF.

The rearrangement joins TRBV7-2 to TRBJ2-7, with TRBD2 as a possible D gene (6 bases). The CDR3 spans 15 residues. The V end lost 1 base, the J end lost 3 bases, and 13 bases lay between the germline ends. Germline assignment: CDR1 SGHTA and CDR2 FQGNSA. The CDR3: CASSLDVTSFYEQYF. CDR3 coding DNA: TGTGCCAGCAGCTTAGACGTGACTAGTTTCTACGAGCAGTACTTC.

A remark on this clonotype: Compared with germline, one end of the junction differs, possibly owing to a read error. This chain joins TRBV2 and TRBJ2-3; 9 positions agree with TRBD1. This CDR3 is built from 18 residues. Germline assignment: CDR1 SNHLY and CDR2 FYNNEI. CDR3 DNA sequence: TGTGCCCGCAGTTTAAGGGGAGGGACAGGGACTAGCACAGATACGCAGTATTTT. Translation gives CARSLRGGTGTSTDTQYF.

The sample holds many counts of this clonotype. The rearrangement joins TRBV4-2 to TRBJ2-7, with 9 bases fitting TRBD2. The V gene's germline CDR1 is LGHNA and CDR2 YNFKEQ. The CDR3 is 17 residues long. Trimming removed 1 base from V and 2 bases from J; junction bases left unmatched: 9. The CDR3 region has the DNA TGTGCCAGCAGCCAAGCTGCCAGCGGGGGGTTAACCTACGAGCAGTACTTC. This codes for CASSQAASGGLTYEQYF.

This clonotype was observed a few times. The chain has TRBV25-1 and TRBJ2-1, with TRBD1 as a possible D gene (6 bases). V was pared by 1 base and J by 0 bases, with 10 bases between. The CDR3 loop spans 16 amino acids. Germline V gene sequence: CDR1 MGHDK, CDR2 SYGVNS. The CDR3 loop is CASSEWDKSSYNEQFF. The CDR3 DNA reads TGTGCCAGCAGTGAATGGGACAAGAGCTCCTACAATGAGCAGTTCTTC.

J is TRBJ2-3 and V is TRBV29-1; D possibly corresponds to TRBD2 (5 bases). This CDR3 contains 18 residues. Germline lookup yields CDR1 SQVTM and CDR2 ANQGSEA. V lost 2 bases and J 5 bases, leaving 26 bases between the germline ends. CDR3: CSVELYVRREGRGDTQYF. The CDR3 bases are TGCAGCGTTGAATTATATGTGCGTCGTGAGGGCCGAGGAGATACGCAGTATTTT.

The chain recombines TRBV5-1 with TRBJ2-1, with D perhaps matching TRBD1 (5 bases). V was clipped by 2 bases and J by 7 bases, with 22 bases between them. CDR1 and CDR2 (germline): SGHRS, YFSETQ. The length of the CDR3 is 17 residues. CDR3 residues: CASSFSGPAFPGNEQFF. CDR3 nucleotide sequence: TGCGCCAGCAGCTTTTCCGGTCCAGCTTTCCCAGGGAATGAGCAGTTCTTC.

There are many counts of this clonotype. The chain couples TRBV10-3 to TRBJ1-2; D is undetermined. Trimming stripped 8 bases from V and 8 bases from J, with 15 bases between. The germline V gene encodes CDR1 ENHRY and CDR2 SYGVKD. This CDR3 has 12 amino acids. DNA of the CDR3: TGTGCCATCGCCGACGGCGGCCAAGGCTACACCTTC. Translation gives CAIADGGQGYTF.

This clonotype was recorded many times. This chain joins TRBV12-3 or TRBV12-4 and TRBJ1-1; D uncertain. V was cut by 0 bases and J by 4 bases, with 6 bases left in between. The CDR3 consists of 13 residues. CDR3 sequence: CASSLALGTEAFF. As DNA, the CDR3 is TGTGCCAGCAGTTTAGCGCTAGGCACTGAAGCTTTCTTT.

V is TRBV29-1 and J is TRBJ1-2; D not resolved. The V end was cut by 1 base, the J end by 4 bases, with 16 bases between. This CDR3 comprises 15 residues. Germline-derived CDR1 and CDR2 are SQVTM and ANQGSEA. The CDR3 DNA reads TGCAGCGTTGAAGGTACGGGGATCGAGGGCTATGGCTACACCTTC. Translating gives CSVEGTGIEGYGYTF.

The V gene is TRBV7-8, the J gene TRBJ1-1; 11 bases map to TRBD1. The J segment lost 1 base and the V segment lost 5 bases, leaving 3 bases of the junction unmatched. CDR1 and CDR2 (germline): SGHVS, FQNEAQ. The CDR3 has 15 residues. Here the CDR3 reads CASSAGQGGNTEAFF. The CDR3 nucleotides read TGTGCCAGCAGCGCGGGACAGGGGGGGAACACTGAAGCTTTCTTT.

A remark on this clonotype: Here the CDR3 omits its conserved ending phenylalanine or tryptophan, so a read error is the likely source. This chain joins TRBV7-8 and TRBJ2-1, with TRBD1 matching 10 bases. Trimming took 5 bases from V and 4 from J; bases not matched to a gene: 8. CDR1 is SGHVS, CDR2 FQNEAQ, per germline. The CDR3 loop spans 16 amino acids. DNA of the CDR3: TGTGCCAGCAGCCGAGGGCGGGACAGGGGATACAATGAGCAGTTCCTC. The encoded protein is CASSRGRDRGYNEQFL.

This chain joins TRBV6-2 or TRBV6-3 and TRBJ2-1; 9 bases map to TRBD2. The junction had 6 bases not matched to a gene; V was cut back by 7 bases and J by 2 bases. The germline V gene encodes CDR1 MNHEY and CDR2 SVGEGT. CDR3 length: 15 amino acids. CDR3 bases: TGTGCCAGCACCAACGGGACTAGCACCTACAATGAGCAGTTCTTC. This sequence encodes CASTNGTSTYNEQFF.

In this sample, this clonotype turned up many times. V is TRBV6-2 or TRBV6-3 and J is TRBJ2-2; D unresolved. Germline V gene data show CDR1 as MNHEY and CDR2 as SVGEGT. The CDR3 consists of 11 residues. V dropped 2 bases and J dropped 6 bases, with 1 base sitting between them. CDR3 region: CASSYPGELFF. The CDR3 bases are TGTGCCAGCAGTTACCCCGGGGAGCTGTTTTTT.

This clonotype was recorded at least ten times. This rearrangement joins TRBV7-9 to TRBJ2-2; no clear D gene. The CDR3 runs 15 residues. V was cut by 2 bases and J by 5 bases, with 12 bases left in between. In germline, CDR1 is SEHNR, CDR2 FQNEAQ (reference sequence). This CDR3 is CASSLSLATTGELFF. The CDR3 bases are TGTGCCAGCAGCTTATCGTTGGCGACAACCGGGGAGCTGTTTTTT. The complete variable domain, with remaining parts taken from reference TRBV7-9 and TRBJ2-2, reads DTGVSQNPRHKITKRGQNVTFRCDPISEHNRLYWYRQTLGQGPEFLTYFQNEAQLEKSRLLSDRFSAERPKGSFSTLEIQRTEQGDSAMYLCASSLSLATTGELFFGEGSRLTVL.

The table lists this clonotype with many counts. This chain uses TRBV18 with TRBJ2-7, with a tentative D call TRBD1 (6 bases). Trimming took 3 bases from V and 3 from J, leaving 12 bases between them. The CDR3 extends over 14 amino acids. The germline CDR1 and CDR2 sequences are KGHSH and LQKENI. Here the CDR3 DNA reads TGTGCCAGCTCACCCTACAGGGATAGCTACGAGCAGTACTTC. This encodes CASSPYRDSYEQYF.

This chain connects TRBV11-2 to TRBJ2-5; D perhaps matches TRBD2 (7 bases). This CDR3 has 13 residues. Germline CDR1 SGHAT, CDR2 FQNNGV. Trimming cost V 9 bases and J 5 bases, with 16 bases left between them. CDR3 protein: CASHRGAGETQYF. The CDR3 coding sequence is TGTGCCAGTCACCGGGGGGCGGGGGAGACCCAGTACTTC.

In this sample, this clonotype turned up many times. V is TRBV7-2 and J is TRBJ2-5, with TRBD2 identical over 10 bases. V trimming: 5 bases; J trimming: 5 bases; junction bases outside the gene matches: 11. CDR1 is SGHTA and CDR2 is FQGNSA in the germline V gene. The CDR3 extends over 16 amino acids. The CDR3 DNA sequence: TGTGCCAGCAGCGCGAACCCTAGCGGGAGTGAGGAGACCCAGTACTTC. This sequence encodes CASSANPSGSEETQYF.

This clonotype showed up just a few times. The gene calls are TRBV7-9 and TRBJ2-7; 9 positions agree with TRBD1. V trimming: 4 bases; J trimming: 6 bases; junction bases outside the gene matches: 7. Germline-derived CDR1 and CDR2 are SEHNR and FQNEAQ (reference sequence). The CDR3 is 14 residues long. The CDR3 here is CASSSGTGLVEQYF. The CDR3 region has the DNA TGTGCCAGCAGCTCTGGGACAGGGTTGGTCGAGCAGTACTTC.